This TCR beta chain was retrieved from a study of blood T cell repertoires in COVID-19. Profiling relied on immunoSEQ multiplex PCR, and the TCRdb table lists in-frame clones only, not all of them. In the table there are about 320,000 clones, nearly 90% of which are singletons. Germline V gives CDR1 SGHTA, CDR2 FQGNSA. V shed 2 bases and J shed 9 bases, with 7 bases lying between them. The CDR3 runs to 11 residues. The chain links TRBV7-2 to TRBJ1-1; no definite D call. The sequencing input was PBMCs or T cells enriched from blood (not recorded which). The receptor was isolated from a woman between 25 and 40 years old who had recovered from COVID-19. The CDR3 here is CASSLRLQAFF. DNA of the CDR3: TGTGCCAGCAGCTTAAGACTCCAAGCTTTCTTT.